The TCR beta chain under discussion was sequenced for a study of blood T cell repertoires in COVID-19. Study-level background: Samples taken during acute and convalescent COVID-19 were collected in the United States, Italy and Spain. Sample material is recorded as cDNA or gDNA derived from T cells, B-cell-depleted T cells, or PBMCs.

Methods used by the authors: Estimation of nucleated cell counts relied on the amplification of reference gene primers. Data came from immunoSEQ multiplex PCR; TCRdb stores just in-frame clones and leaves some out. That table is the source of V, J and clone size, and D and trimming were worked out from the DNA. The table lists about 190,000 clones, approximately 79% of them singletons. Per the germline V gene, CDR1 is LNHNV and CDR2 is YYDKDF (reference sequence). This CDR3 has 17 amino acids. The V and J ends lost 1 base and 7 bases respectively, with 20 bases between them. This sequence joins TRBV15 and TRBJ1-5; a weak D match, TRBD1 (6 bases). The sample taken for sequencing was peripheral blood. The source is a man between 45 and 60 years old who had recovered from COVID-19. The CDR3 protein is CATSRVSPGQWWQPQHF. CDR3 nucleotides: TGTGCCACCAGCAGAGTCTCCCCGGGACAATGGTGGCAGCCCCAGCATTTT.